The 3 T cell receptor beta chains below come from one sample, sequenced in a study of blood T cell repertoires in COVID-19. Assay: immunoSEQ multiplex PCR; the TCRdb copy retains only in-frame clones and omits some. Among 25,000 to 35,000 clones listed, just over 85% were seen once. Sequences were obtained from peripheral blood. The receptor source for this set is a human donor in a cohort sampled during active COVID-19.

V is TRBV7-6 and J is TRBJ2-2, with 7 bases matching TRBD1. The CDR3 is 15 residues long. V lost 7 bases, J lost 5 bases, and 10 bases stayed unmatched. CDR1 and CDR2 (germline): SGHVS, FNYEAQ. CDR3 amino acids: CASTQDRVGTGELFF. The DNA for the CDR3 is TGTGCCAGCACCCAAGACAGGGTCGGGACCGGGGAGCTGTTTTTT.

This sequence joins TRBV5-6 and TRBJ2-2; the match to TRBD1 covers 8 bases. Germline lookup yields CDR1 SGHDT and CDR2 YYEEEE. The CDR3 length is 15 residues. The trim removed 1 base at V and 6 bases at J, leaving 5 bases unmatched. CDR3 nucleotides: TGTGCCAGCAGCTTGAGCAGGGGGCTTTCCGGGGAGCTGTTTTTT. Translating gives CASSLSRGLSGELFF. Full variable domain (remainder filled in from reference TRBV5-6 and TRBJ2-2): DAGVTQSPTHLIKTRGQQVTLRCSPKSGHDTVSWYQQALGQGPQFIFQYYEEEERQRGNFPDRFSGHQFPNYSSELNVNALLLGDSALYLCASSLSRGLSGELFFGEGSRLTVL.

The chain carries TRBV19 and TRBJ1-2, with D tentatively TRBD1 (5 bases). The germline V and J ends were trimmed by 7 bases and 4 bases, with 13 bases remaining between them. CDR1 and CDR2 (germline): LNHDA, SQIVND (reference sequence). This CDR3 region has 13 residues. CDR3 coding DNA: TGTGCCAGTAACCCCAGGGTTGGCTATGGCTACACCTTC. It codes for CASNPRVGYGYTF. The variable domain in full, with the rest retrieved from reference TRBV19 and TRBJ1-2, is DGGITQSPKYLFRKEGQNVTLSCEQNLNHDAMYWYRQDPGQGLRLIYYSQIVNDFQKGDIAEGYSVSREKKESFPLTVTSAQKNPTAFYLCASNPRVGYGYTFGSGTRLTVV.